This T cell receptor (beta chain) stems from a study of blood T cell repertoires in COVID-19. In the study overall: The analysed material was cDNA or gDNA that came from T cells, B-cell-depleted T cells, or PBMCs.

The CDR3 is 15 amino acids. The V and J ends lost 1 base and 5 bases respectively, with 12 bases between them. Germline V gene data show CDR1 as LNHDA and CDR2 as SQIVND (reference sequence). TCRdb's copy holds only in-frame clones and misses some; the assay was immunoSEQ multiplex PCR. In the table there are approximately 200,000 clones, about 80% of which are singletons. The chain links TRBV19 to TRBJ2-1; D perhaps matches TRBD2 (7 bases). Sequenced: peripheral blood. The source is a woman between 45 and 60 years old with acute or convalescent COVID-19. CDR3 in DNA: TGTGCCAGTAGTATAGGCGGGGGCTTCAACAATGAGCAGTTCTTC. Amino acids: CASSIGGGFNNEQFF.